A selection of T cell receptor beta chains follows, all from one sample in a study of T cells in Graves' hyperthyroidism and ophthalmopathy. Via MiXCR, TCRdb re-called the multiplex PCR reads, giving one row per CDR3 protein. The data show over 700,000 distinct CDR3 sequences, with roughly 32% seen just once and around a third held by the top ten. The specimen sequenced was blood. These receptors all stem from a woman aged 40 to 50 with Graves' hyperthyroidism. The CDR3 runs from the conserved cysteine through the conserved F or W. D genes are given only for firm matches. Not all rows give a size; the values are once, few, many and, for expanded clones, a class.

j_call | clone_size | v_call | cdr3_length | d_call | cdr3_nt | cdr3_aa
TRBJ1-1 | once | TRBV6-5 | 14 | NA | TGTGCCAGCAGCCAACCCGGGGGCCAGGGTGAAGCTTTCTTT | CASSQPGGQGEAFF
TRBJ1-2 | NA | TRBV24-1 | 15 | TRBD1 | TGTGCCACCAGTGATTCCAGCGGGACAGACTATGGCTACACCTTC | CATSDSSGTDYGYTF
TRBJ2-7 | many | TRBV20-1 | 14 | NA | TGCAGTGCTAGGGGAATTGATGTAGCCTACGAGCAGTACTTC | CSARGIDVAYEQYF
TRBJ1-1 | many | TRBV20-1 | 13 | NA | TGCAGTGCTAGATTCAATATGAACACTGAAGCTTTCTTT | CSARFNMNTEAFF
TRBJ2-5 | NA | TRBV4-3 | 14 | NA | TGCGTCAGCAGCCAAGAACACAGCGAAGAGACCCAGTACTTC | CVSSQEHSEETQYF
TRBJ1-2 | many | TRBV19 | 14 | NA | TGTGCCAGTAGTTTCCCCGGAGGGAGCTATGGCTACACCTTC | CASSFPGGSYGYTF
TRBJ1-1 | few | TRBV6-5 | 14 | TRBD1 | TGTGCCAGCAGTTACTCGGACAGGGGCGCTGAAGCTTTCTTT | CASSYSDRGAEAFF
TRBJ1-1 | many | TRBV7-8 | 14 | NA | TGTGCCAGCAGCTTATATGACAGTTACACTGAAGCTTTCTTT | CASSLYDSYTEAFF
TRBJ1-5 | NA | TRBV6-5 | 12 | NA | TGTGCCAGCAGTTACGGTCATCAGCCCCAGCATTTT | CASSYGHQPQHF
TRBJ1-6 | NA | TRBV7-2 | 17 | NA | TGTGCCAGCAGTTCAGCGTATCGGGGGGTCCTGAATTCACCCCTCCACTTT | CASSSAYRGVLNSPLHF